This T cell receptor beta chain was found in a study of graft-versus-host responses after intestinal transplantation. Background on the study: Recipients got multivisceral, liver-intestinal, or isolated intestinal transplants. Each recipient received anti-thymocyte globulin induction, then tacrolimus and steroids for about 3 years.

Sequencing used immunoSEQ multiplex PCR; TCRdb keeps in-frame clones, though not all of them. The data hold some 7,600 clones, with around 90% observed a single time. Per germline, CDR1 LGHNT and CDR2 FRNRAP. CDR3 size: 11 residues. The ends were cut back, 10 bases at V and 5 bases at J, with 11 bases in the middle. On this clone: Its antigen is currently unknown.

Overall study results and limits: There were GvH clones found in recipient marrow, and some of them appeared first in ileum or blood. Within the allografts of patients who had graft-donor T cell macrochimerism, graft-versus-host to host-versus-graft clonal ratios were high.

The sample here was PBMCs, taken just over 30 days after intestinal transplant. The receptor was derived from a human patient who received an intestinal transplant, so some T cells may come from the graft donor. The chain is built from TRBV12-5 and TRBJ1-2, with D tentatively TRBD1 (5 bases). This CDR3 is CAIQAGYGYTF. The CDR3 DNA reads TGTGCTATACAGGCTGGGTATGGCTACACCTTC. Together with reference TRBV12-5 and TRBJ1-2, the CDR3 gives the full variable domain: DARVTQTPRHKVTEMGQEVTMRCQPILGHNTVFWYRQTMMQGLELLAYFRNRAPLDDSGMPKDRFSAEMPDATLATLKIQPSEPRDSAVYFCAIQAGYGYTFGSGTRLTVV.